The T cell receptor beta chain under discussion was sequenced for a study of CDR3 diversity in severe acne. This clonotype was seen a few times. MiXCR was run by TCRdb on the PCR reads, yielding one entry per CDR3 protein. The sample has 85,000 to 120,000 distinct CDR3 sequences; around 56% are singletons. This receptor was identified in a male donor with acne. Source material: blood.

CDR3 coding DNA: TGTGCCATCAGTGAGCCCGGGATGAGGGAGCAGTACTTC. This encodes CAISEPGMREQYF. The chain couples TRBV10-3 to TRBJ2-7; a possible D gene is TRBD2 (5 bases). The V end lost 2 bases, the J end lost 7 bases, and 12 bases lay between the germline ends. Per the germline V gene, CDR1 is ENHRY and CDR2 is SYGVKD. This CDR3 contains 13 residues.